This TCR beta chain was identified in a study of CD8+CD57+ T cells in acquired aplastic anemia. Across the study: Average CD4+ read depth in healthy donors was about 9.8 million reads. Study results and caveats: Patient and control CD8+ Simpson's diversity was not significantly different. Patients and controls shared some 30 CD8+ CDR3 sequences, highly expressed in patients.

Notes on this clonotype: Its antigen is undetermined. A much larger clone sits a single nucleotide away, making a read error possible.

The CDR3 contains 11 residues. Per the germline V gene, CDR1 is KGHDR and CDR2 is SFDVKD. With 6 bases removed from V and 4 bases from J, the gap between germline ends came to 4 bases. The TCR beta profiling, which covered VDJ combination and CDR3 sequence, was carried out using genomic DNA as the template. TCRdb used MiXCR to reprocess the reads, holding one entry per CDR3 protein. The top ten clones hold less than 4% of a sample with hundreds of thousands of distinct CDR3 sequences, just under 70% of them seen once. The material sequenced was sorted CD4+, CD8+, or CD8+CD57+ T cells (not recorded which) from PBMCs. The sequence came from a human donor in good health, serving as a control. The chain employs TRBV24-1 and TRBJ2-3; no clear D. The CDR3 sequence is CATSLSDTQYF. For the CDR3, the DNA is TGTGCCACCAGTTTGTCAGATACGCAGTATTTT.